This T cell receptor (beta chain) derives from a study of technical replicates of blood from four donors. Trimming shortened V by 1 base and J by 2 bases, and 8 bases separated the two germline ends. The CDR3 contains 13 residues. The germline gives CDR1 SQVTM, CDR2 ANQGSEA. The table came from immunoSEQ multiplex PCR; TCRdb's copy has only in-frame clones and leaves some out. The sample includes approximately 80,000 clones, roughly 98% of them seen just once. Specimen: T cells isolated from PBMCs. This sequence was found in a human donor in good health. V usage is TRBV29-1 and J usage is TRBJ1-1; unclear D gene. The CDR3 is CSVEGSPNTEAFF. The CDR3 region has the DNA TGCAGCGTTGAAGGAAGCCCAAACACTGAAGCTTTCTTT.